The 30 T cell receptor beta chains in this list originate from one sample, sequenced in a study of blood T cell repertoires in COVID-19. Only in-frame clones appear in the TCRdb table, and some are missing; sequencing was by immunoSEQ multiplex PCR. The sample records about 110,000 clones, 84% being singletons. The sequenced material came from peripheral blood. Source of these receptors: an older woman with acute or convalescent COVID-19.

This rearrangement joins TRBV7-3 to TRBJ2-1; 7 nucleotides align to TRBD2. The junction had 8 bases not matched to a gene; V was cut back by 2 bases and J by 4 bases. Germline lookup yields CDR1 SGHTA and CDR2 FQGTGA. The CDR3 totals 16 residues. CDR3 sequence (DNA): TGTGCCAGCAGCTTACAACCCCCCGGGGGGTACAATGAGCAGTTCTTC. Translation: CASSLQPPGGYNEQFF.

The chain combines TRBV11-2 with TRBJ2-1, with TRBD2 identical over 10 bases. Germline assignment: CDR1 SGHAT and CDR2 FQNNGV. With 3 bases clipped from V and 9 bases from J, the junction kept 5 bases outside the gene matches. This CDR3 is built from 14 residues. The CDR3 here is CASSLSGGAAEQFF. DNA of the CDR3: TGTGCCAGCAGCTTGAGCGGGGGGGCAGCTGAGCAGTTCTTC.

The chain recombines TRBV11-2 with TRBJ1-2, with a weak D call TRBD1 (5 bases). The CDR3 has 15 amino acids. Trimming stripped 5 bases from V and 6 bases from J, with 19 bases between. Per the germline V gene, CDR1 is SGHAT and CDR2 is FQNNGV. CDR3 in amino acids: CASSRPEGRADGYTF. CDR3 coding DNA: TGTGCCAGCAGCCGACCGGAGGGCAGGGCGGATGGCTACACCTTC.

In this sample, this clone turned up a few times. The rearrangement uses TRBV6-2 or TRBV6-3 and TRBJ1-4, with D perhaps TRBD1 (5 bases). The germline V gene has CDR1 MNHEY and CDR2 SVGEGT. This CDR3 contains 14 residues. Trimming shortened V by 5 bases and J by 6 bases, and 13 bases separated the two germline ends. This CDR3 is CASSDRRGDEKLFF. CDR3 DNA: TGTGCCAGCAGTGACCGCCGGGGGGATGAAAAACTGTTTTTT.

This clone was found once. This chain's CDR3 is CASSRQNMLAEAFF. The CDR3 DNA reads as TGTGCCAGCAGCCGACAAAATATGCTGGCTGAAGCTTTCTTT. The chain has TRBV14 and TRBJ1-1, with D unclear. This CDR3 comprises 14 residues. V was trimmed by 4 bases and J by 6 bases, leaving 15 bases between them. Germline V gene lookup returns CDR1 SGHDN and CDR2 FVKESK.

This chain connects TRBV5-1 to TRBJ1-6, with TRBD1 matching 9 bases. V was pared by 1 base and J by 8 bases, with 1 base of the junction left unmatched. Per germline, CDR1 SGHRS and CDR2 YFSETQ. This CDR3 has 14 residues. The DNA for the CDR3 is TGCGCCAGCAGCTTGACAGGGGGCGATTCACCCCTCCACTTT. Its protein is CASSLTGGDSPLHF.

This rearrangement joins TRBV14 to TRBJ2-1; TRBD1 aligns across 7 bases. V trimming: 2 bases; J trimming: 4 bases; junction bases outside the gene matches: 14. The germline V gene encodes CDR1 SGHDN and CDR2 FVKESK. This CDR3 contains 18 residues. For the CDR3, the DNA is TGTGCCAGCAGCCAAAGAGGATCCCGGGACAGAGATTACAATGAGCAGTTCTTC. As protein: CASSQRGSRDRDYNEQFF.

V is TRBV9 and J is TRBJ2-1; the D is unclear. This CDR3 region has 14 residues. Per the germline V gene, CDR1 is SGDLS and CDR2 is YYNGEE. Between the trimmed V and J ends, which lost 0 bases and 8 bases, there was a span of 12 bases. In nucleotides, the CDR3 is TGTGCCAGCAGCGTAGCCCTTACTATCGATGAGCAGTTCTTC. Amino acid sequence: CASSVALTIDEQFF.

This sequence joins TRBV19 and TRBJ1-2; D is possibly TRBD1 (6 bases). Germline V gene sequence: CDR1 LNHDA, CDR2 SQIVND (reference sequence). CDR3 length: 13 amino acids. Trimming cost V 5 bases and J 6 bases, with 13 bases left between them. For the CDR3, the DNA is TGTGCCAGTAGTCCCGGGACACCGAATGGCTACACCTTC. It codes for CASSPGTPNGYTF.

V and J are TRBV6-5 and TRBJ1-4, with unresolved D. Germline values: CDR1 MNHEY, CDR2 SVGAGI. This CDR3 has 15 amino acids. V lost 6 bases and J 0 bases, leaving 11 bases between the germline ends. The CDR3 sequence: CASSAGLTTNEKLFF. The DNA of the CDR3 is TGTGCCAGCAGCGCGGGCCTGACAACTAATGAAAAACTGTTTTTT.

This clone was detected only once. The CDR3 bases are TGTGCCAGCTCGTCACAGGGTTCTGACACTGAAGCTTTCTTT. Its protein product is CASSSQGSDTEAFF. V gene TRBV18 combines with J gene TRBJ1-1, with a possible D match to TRBD1 (6 bases). The CDR3 is 14 amino acids. Germline V gene lookup returns CDR1 KGHSH and CDR2 LQKENI. V shed 6 bases and J shed 3 bases, with 14 bases lying between them.

This chain connects TRBV29-1 to TRBJ1-5; D gene ambiguous. V was pared by 4 bases and J by 0 bases, with 7 bases between. CDR1 and CDR2 (germline): SQVTM, ANQGSEA. The CDR3 is made up of 13 amino acids. The CDR3 loop reads CSVVEYSNQPQHF. In nucleotides, the CDR3 is TGCAGCGTTGTGGAGTATAGCAATCAGCCCCAGCATTTT.

The chain uses TRBV7-9 and TRBJ2-7; TRBD1 matches at 10 bases. V lost 4 bases to trimming and J lost 5 bases; unmatched junction nucleotides: 8. From germline, CDR1 is SEHNR and CDR2 FQNEAQ (reference sequence). The CDR3 is 15 amino acids. The CDR3 bases are TGTGCCAGCAGCTCCAACGATGGGACAGGGGACGAGCAGTACTTC. This codes for CASSSNDGTGDEQYF.

The J gene is TRBJ2-7, the V gene TRBV7-3; 8 positions match TRBD2. The CDR3 totals 13 residues. The V gene end was trimmed by 0 bases and the J gene end by 6 bases; junction bases not matched to a gene: 1. Germline CDR1 and CDR2: SGHTA and FQGTGA. The CDR3 DNA is TGTGCCAGCAGCTTAACTAGCGGGACCGAGCAGTACTTC. This translates into CASSLTSGTEQYF. The entire variable domain, with the rest obtained from reference TRBV7-3 and TRBJ2-7, is as follows: GAGVSQTPSNKVTEKGKYVELRCDPISGHTALYWYRQSLGQGPEFLIYFQGTGAADDSGLPNDRFFAVRPEGSVSTLKIQRTERGDSAVYLCASSLTSGTEQYFGPGTRLTVT.

The V call is TRBV24-1, the J call TRBJ1-5, with 7 bases that match TRBD1. J lost 1 base, V lost 4 bases, and 3 bases had no gene match. The CDR3 has 15 residues. Germline V CDR1 and CDR2: KGHDR, SFDVKD. The chain's CDR3 is CATSEGGQSNQPQHF. CDR3 DNA sequence: TGTGCCACCAGTGAAGGGGGACAGAGCAATCAGCCCCAGCATTTT.

The V and J genes are TRBV5-4 and TRBJ1-3; TRBD1 matches at 7 bases. CDR3 length equals 15 residues. Germline-derived CDR1 and CDR2 are SGHNT and YYREEE (reference sequence). J lost 0 bases, V lost 3 bases, and 3 bases had no gene match. In DNA form, the CDR3 reads TGTGCCAGCAGCTCCGGACAGGTCTCTGGAAACACCATATATTTT. Residues: CASSSGQVSGNTIYF.

This clone was recorded once. The chain joins TRBV5-1 to TRBJ2-3; D is unclear. The CDR3 sequence is 13 residues long. Germline CDR1 is SGHRS and CDR2 is YFSETQ. Trimming took off 7 bases at V and 0 bases at J, with 9 bases between the two ends. CDR3 sequence: CASGTLSTDTQYF. DNA for the CDR3: TGCGCCAGCGGTACCCTAAGCACAGATACGCAGTATTTT.

V gene TRBV28 combines with J gene TRBJ2-2; TRBD2 aligns across 8 bases. Germline V gene lookup returns CDR1 MDHEN and CDR2 SYDVKM. This CDR3 comprises 16 residues. Unmatched junction bases numbered 16, after V lost 5 bases and J lost 11 bases. The CDR3 spells CASSTWVAGNPPELFF. The CDR3 region has the DNA TGTGCCAGCAGTACATGGGTAGCGGGAAATCCCCCCGAGCTGTTTTTT.

The rearrangement links TRBV9 to TRBJ2-4, with D hard to call. This CDR3 region has 15 residues. V lost 2 bases, J lost 7 bases, and 16 bases lay in between. Germline V gene lookup returns CDR1 SGDLS and CDR2 YYNGEE. This CDR3 reads CASSVTDSVWNIQYF. The CDR3 DNA sequence: TGTGCCAGCAGCGTTACCGACTCGGTTTGGAACATTCAGTACTTC.

This clone was recorded at least ten times. The genes are TRBV4-1 and TRBJ2-7, with 13 nucleotides matching TRBD2. The CDR3 has 21 amino acids. Germline V lookup: CDR1 MGHRA, CDR2 YSYEKL. V shed 0 bases and J 2 bases; nucleotides not matched to a gene: 16. CDR3 nucleotide sequence: TGCGCCAGCAGCCAAGATCCCTCCTTACCGGGACTAGCGGGGTCTCCCTACGAGCAGTACTTC. It translates to CASSQDPSLPGLAGSPYEQYF.

The rearrangement joins TRBV5-1 to TRBJ2-5, with 7 positions matching TRBD2. V shed 7 bases and J 3 bases; nucleotides not matched to a gene: 6. Germline V gives CDR1 SGHRS, CDR2 YFSETQ. The CDR3 sequence is 13 residues long. The CDR3 protein is CASSTSGEETQYF. Here the CDR3 DNA reads TGCGCCAGCTCTACAAGCGGGGAAGAGACCCAGTACTTC.

This clone was seen a single time. At one end the junction does not follow the germline gene, possibly because of a read error. The rearrangement joins TRBV7-7 to TRBJ2-1; 9 bases are a match to TRBD2. The V gene's germline CDR1 is SSHAT and CDR2 FNYEAQ (reference sequence). This CDR3 region has 18 residues. For the CDR3, the DNA is TGTGCTAGCAGCTTAGCGCTCCAGGCGGGAGGGCCCGGGGATGAGCAGTTCTTC. Translation gives CASSLALQAGGPGDEQFF.

This chain links TRBV29-1 with TRBJ2-3; D gene unclear. This CDR3 contains 13 residues. CDR1 and CDR2 (germline): SQVTM, ANQGSEA. Trimming shortened V by 4 bases and J by 0 bases, and 8 bases separated the two germline ends. The CDR3 nucleotides are TGCAGCGTTGCTGAGACTAGCACAGATACGCAGTATTTT. Protein: CSVAETSTDTQYF.

This chain connects TRBV5-1 to TRBJ1-1; TRBD1 is a possible D gene (5 bases). The germline V gene has CDR1 SGHRS and CDR2 YFSETQ. Trimming pared 3 bases from V and 5 bases from J, leaving 11 bases between. This CDR3 is 13 amino acids long. CDR3 amino acids: CASSSQGGTEAFF. The CDR3 nucleotides are TGCGCCAGCAGCTCGCAGGGAGGTACTGAAGCTTTCTTT.

The rearrangement uses TRBV6-2 or TRBV6-3 and TRBJ2-2, with 9 bases identical to TRBD1. This CDR3 comprises 14 residues. From germline, CDR1 is MNHEY and CDR2 SVGEGT. The junction had 6 bases not matched to a gene; V was cut back by 6 bases and J by 7 bases. CDR3 DNA sequence: TGTGCCAGCAGCCGGGACAGGGCGAACGGGGAGCTGTTTTTT. This sequence encodes CASSRDRANGELFF.

The chain uses TRBV11-3 and TRBJ2-7; D might be TRBD2 (6 bases). The CDR3 contains 14 residues. Looked up from germline, CDR1 is SGHNT and CDR2 is YENEEA. Trimming took 5 bases from V and 7 from J, leaving 18 bases between them. CDR3 in DNA: TGTGCCAGCAGCCCGGGTGGGGGGTCAGGGGAGCAGTACTTC. Translated: CASSPGGGSGEQYF.

This chain links TRBV7-9 with TRBJ2-1; D may be TRBD2 (6 bases). Trimming removed 4 bases from V and 5 bases from J, with 18 bases in between. There are 16 residues in the CDR3. Germline CDR1 and CDR2: SEHNR and FQNEAQ (reference sequence). CDR3 residues: CASSYIYGLKDNEQFF. For the CDR3, the DNA is TGTGCCAGCAGCTACATATACGGACTAAAAGACAATGAGCAGTTCTTC.

This chain uses TRBV6-1 with TRBJ1-1, with D uncertain. Trimming left V 0 bases short and J 0 bases short, with 14 bases between. This CDR3 contains 17 residues. The germline gives CDR1 MNHNS, CDR2 SASEGT. The CDR3 DNA sequence: TGTGCCAGCAGTGAAGCGGGGAGACGGACTATGAACACTGAAGCTTTCTTT. Its protein is CASSEAGRRTMNTEAFF.

This sequence joins TRBV6-5 and TRBJ1-2, with a tentative D call TRBD1 (5 bases). The CDR3 sequence is 14 residues long. V was shortened by 6 bases and J by 4 bases, with 15 bases between the two germline ends. Germline-derived CDR1 and CDR2 are MNHEY and SVGAGI. The CDR3 here is CASRPIHDSYGYTF. CDR3 bases: TGTGCCAGCAGACCTATACACGACAGCTATGGCTACACCTTC.

This chain connects TRBV6-5 to TRBJ1-4; TRBD1 matches 7 bases. The junction had 8 bases not matched to a gene; V was cut back by 6 bases and J by 4 bases. CDR1 is MNHEY and CDR2 is SVGAGI in the germline V gene. The CDR3 is made up of 15 amino acids. The CDR3 sequence is CASRLPGQSNEKLFF. The CDR3, as DNA: TGTGCCAGCAGACTTCCGGGACAGAGTAATGAAAAACTGTTTTTT.